This T cell receptor (beta chain) was recovered during a study of blood T cell repertoires in COVID-19. At the level of the study: Donors in the United States, Italy and Spain gave samples during acute or convalescent COVID-19. The cDNA or gDNA used as material had been derived from T cells, B-cell-depleted T cells, or PBMCs.

Participants came from fewer than 25 US areas, aged about 18 to 89 years. CDR1 and CDR2 from the germline V gene are SGDLS and YYNGEE. This CDR3 region has 15 residues. Trimming stripped 5 bases from V and 4 bases from J, with 16 bases between. In this sample, this clone turned up once. In the authors' workflow: Nucleated cell number was recorded as an estimate derived from reference gene primer amplification. Repertoires were generated with immunoSEQ multiplex PCR, while TCRdb's copy carries only in-frame clones and drops some. The DNA gave D and trimming, while V, J and clone size come from that table. Here the sample spans some 140,000 clones, roughly 83% being singletons.

The chain couples TRBV9 to TRBJ2-1; TRBD1 is a possible D gene (5 bases). The clonotype was recovered from a man aged 35-49 years with acute COVID-19. Sequencing was performed on PBMCs or T cells enriched from blood (not recorded which). The CDR3 protein is CASSEDMRPYNEQFF. The CDR3 DNA follows: TGTGCCAGCAGTGAGGACATGAGGCCTTACAATGAGCAGTTCTTC.